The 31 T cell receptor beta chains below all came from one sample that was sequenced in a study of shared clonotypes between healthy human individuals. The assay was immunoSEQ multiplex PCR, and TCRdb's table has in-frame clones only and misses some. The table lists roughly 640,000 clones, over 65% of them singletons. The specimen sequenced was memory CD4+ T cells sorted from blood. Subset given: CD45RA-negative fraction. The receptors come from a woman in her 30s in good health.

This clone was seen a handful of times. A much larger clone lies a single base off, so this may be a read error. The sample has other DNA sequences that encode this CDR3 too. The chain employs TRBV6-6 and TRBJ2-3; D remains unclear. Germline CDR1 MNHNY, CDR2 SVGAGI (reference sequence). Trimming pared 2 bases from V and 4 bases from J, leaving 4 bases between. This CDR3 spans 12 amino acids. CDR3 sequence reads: CASSYAADTQYF. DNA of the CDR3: TGTGCCAGCAGTTACGCCGCAGATACGCAGTATTTT.

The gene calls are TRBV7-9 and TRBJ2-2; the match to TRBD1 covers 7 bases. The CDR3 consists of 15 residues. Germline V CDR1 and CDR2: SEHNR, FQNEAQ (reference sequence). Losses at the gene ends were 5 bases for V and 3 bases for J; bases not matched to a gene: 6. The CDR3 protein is CASSLQGPDTGELFF. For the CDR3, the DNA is TGTGCCAGCAGCCTACAGGGGCCGGACACCGGGGAGCTGTTTTTT.

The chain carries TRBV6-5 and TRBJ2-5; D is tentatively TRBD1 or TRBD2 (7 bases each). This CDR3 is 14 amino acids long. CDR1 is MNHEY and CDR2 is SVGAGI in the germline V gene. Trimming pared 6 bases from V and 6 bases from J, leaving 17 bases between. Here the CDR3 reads CASRAGGGRKTQYF. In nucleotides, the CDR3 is TGTGCCAGCAGAGCAGGGGGGGGACGAAAGACCCAGTACTTC.

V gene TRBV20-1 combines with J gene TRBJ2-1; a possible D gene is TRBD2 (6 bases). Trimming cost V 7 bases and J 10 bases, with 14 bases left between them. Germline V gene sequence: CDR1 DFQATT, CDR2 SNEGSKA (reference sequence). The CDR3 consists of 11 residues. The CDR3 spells CSVPGTSEQFF. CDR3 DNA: TGCAGTGTGCCCGGGACTTCGGAGCAGTTCTTC.

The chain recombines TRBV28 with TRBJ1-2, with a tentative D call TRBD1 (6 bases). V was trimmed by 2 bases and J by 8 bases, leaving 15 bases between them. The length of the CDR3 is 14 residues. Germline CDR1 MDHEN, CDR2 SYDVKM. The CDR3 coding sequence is TGTGCCAGCAGTTTAACACAGGGCTTTGGGGGCTACACCTTC. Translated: CASSLTQGFGGYTF.

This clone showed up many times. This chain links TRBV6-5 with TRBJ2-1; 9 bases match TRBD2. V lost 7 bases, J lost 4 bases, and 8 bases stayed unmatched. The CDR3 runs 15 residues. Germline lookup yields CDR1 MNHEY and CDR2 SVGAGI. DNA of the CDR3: TGTGCCAGCAACCCAGGGGCGGGAGGGTACAATGAGCAGTTCTTC. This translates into CASNPGAGGYNEQFF.

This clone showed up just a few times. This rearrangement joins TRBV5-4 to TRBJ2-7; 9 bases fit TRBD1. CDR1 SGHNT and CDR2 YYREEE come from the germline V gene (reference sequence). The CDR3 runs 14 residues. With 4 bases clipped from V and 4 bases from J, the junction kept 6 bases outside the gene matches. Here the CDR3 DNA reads TGTGCCAGCAGCCCGGGACAGGGAATTTACGAGCAGTACTTC. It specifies CASSPGQGIYEQYF. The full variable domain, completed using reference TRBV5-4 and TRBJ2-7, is ETGVTQSPTHLIKTRGQQVTLRCSSQSGHNTVSWYQQALGQGPQFIFQYYREEENGRGNFPPRFSGLQFPNYSSELNVNALELDDSALYLCASSPGQGIYEQYFGPGTRLTVT.

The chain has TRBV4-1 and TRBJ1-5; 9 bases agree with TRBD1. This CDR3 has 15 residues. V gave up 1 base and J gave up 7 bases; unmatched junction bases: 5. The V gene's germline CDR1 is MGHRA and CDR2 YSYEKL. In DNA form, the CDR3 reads TGCGCCAGCAGCCAAGCGGACAGGGGCCCCCAGCCCCAGCATTTT. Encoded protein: CASSQADRGPQPQHF.

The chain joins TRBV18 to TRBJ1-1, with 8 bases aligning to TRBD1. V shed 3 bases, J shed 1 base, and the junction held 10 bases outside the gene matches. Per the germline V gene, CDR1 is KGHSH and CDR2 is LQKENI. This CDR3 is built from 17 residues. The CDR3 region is CASSPRTGQGANTEAFF. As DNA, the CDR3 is TGTGCCAGCTCACCCAGGACAGGGCAAGGGGCGAACACTGAAGCTTTCTTT.

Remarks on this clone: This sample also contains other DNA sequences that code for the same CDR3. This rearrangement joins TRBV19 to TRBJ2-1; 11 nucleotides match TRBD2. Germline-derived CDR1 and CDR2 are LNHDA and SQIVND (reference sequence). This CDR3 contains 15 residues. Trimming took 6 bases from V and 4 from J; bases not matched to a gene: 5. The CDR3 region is CASSSGTSGYNEQFF. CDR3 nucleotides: TGTGCCAGTAGCTCCGGGACTAGCGGTTACAATGAGCAGTTCTTC.

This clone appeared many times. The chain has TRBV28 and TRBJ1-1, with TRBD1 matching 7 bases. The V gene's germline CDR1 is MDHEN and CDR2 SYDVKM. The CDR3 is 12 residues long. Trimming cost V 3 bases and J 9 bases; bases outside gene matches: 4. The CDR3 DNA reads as TGTGCCAGCAGTTTCCGGGGACAGAAAGCTTTCTTT. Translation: CASSFRGQKAFF.

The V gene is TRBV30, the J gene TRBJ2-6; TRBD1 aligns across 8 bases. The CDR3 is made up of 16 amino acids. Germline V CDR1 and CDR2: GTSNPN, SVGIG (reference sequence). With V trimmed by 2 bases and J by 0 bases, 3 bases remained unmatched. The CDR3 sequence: CAWSPDRGSGANVLTF. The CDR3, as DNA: TGTGCCTGGAGTCCAGACAGGGGCTCTGGGGCCAACGTCCTGACTTTC.

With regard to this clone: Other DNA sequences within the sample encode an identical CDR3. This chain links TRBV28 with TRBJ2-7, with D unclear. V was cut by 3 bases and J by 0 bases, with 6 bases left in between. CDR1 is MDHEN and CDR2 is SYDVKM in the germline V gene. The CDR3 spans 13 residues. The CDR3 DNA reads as TGTGCCAGCAGTTTTAAAGGCTCCTACGAGCAGTACTTC. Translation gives CASSFKGSYEQYF.

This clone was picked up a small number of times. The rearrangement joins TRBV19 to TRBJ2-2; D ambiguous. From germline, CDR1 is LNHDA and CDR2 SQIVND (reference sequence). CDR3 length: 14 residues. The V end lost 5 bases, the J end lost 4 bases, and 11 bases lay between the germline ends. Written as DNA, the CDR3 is TGTGCCAGTAGTTACAATTTTCGCACCGGGGAGCTGTTTTTT. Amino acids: CASSYNFRTGELFF.

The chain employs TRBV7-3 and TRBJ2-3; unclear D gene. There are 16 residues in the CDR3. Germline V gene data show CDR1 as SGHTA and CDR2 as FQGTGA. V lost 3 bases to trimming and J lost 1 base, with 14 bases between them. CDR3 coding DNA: TGTGCCAGCAGCTTGGAACTCGCCCCCCGCACAGATACGCAGTATTTT. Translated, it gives CASSLELAPRTDTQYF. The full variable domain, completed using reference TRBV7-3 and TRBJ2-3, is GAGVSQTPSNKVTEKGKYVELRCDPISGHTALYWYRQSLGQGPEFLIYFQGTGAADDSGLPNDRFFAVRPEGSVSTLKIQRTERGDSAVYLCASSLELAPRTDTQYFGPGTRLTVL.

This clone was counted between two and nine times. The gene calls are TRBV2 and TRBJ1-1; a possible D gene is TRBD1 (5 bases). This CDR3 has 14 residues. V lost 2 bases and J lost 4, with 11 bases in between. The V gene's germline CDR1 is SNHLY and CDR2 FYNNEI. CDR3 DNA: TGTGCCAGCAGTGAACAGGGTTCAAGCACTGAAGCTTTCTTT. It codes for CASSEQGSSTEAFF. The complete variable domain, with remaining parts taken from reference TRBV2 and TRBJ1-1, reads EPEVTQTPSHQVTQMGQEVILRCVPISNHLYFYWYRQILGQKVEFLVSFYNNEISEKSEIFDDQFSVERPDGSNFTLKIRSTKLEDSAMYFCASSEQGSSTEAFFGQGTRLTVV.

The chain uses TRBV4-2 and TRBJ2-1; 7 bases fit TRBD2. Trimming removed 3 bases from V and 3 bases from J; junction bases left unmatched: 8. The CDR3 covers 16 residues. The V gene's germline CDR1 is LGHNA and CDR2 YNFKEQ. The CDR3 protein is CASSQSVGGSYNEQFF. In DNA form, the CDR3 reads TGTGCCAGCAGCCAGAGTGTGGGCGGGAGCTACAATGAGCAGTTCTTC.

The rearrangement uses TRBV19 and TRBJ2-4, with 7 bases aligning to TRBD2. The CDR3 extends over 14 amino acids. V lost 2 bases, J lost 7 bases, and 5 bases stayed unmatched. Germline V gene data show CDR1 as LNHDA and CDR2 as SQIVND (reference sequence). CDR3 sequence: CASSISGTGNIQYF. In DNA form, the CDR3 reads TGTGCCAGTAGTATAAGCGGGACGGGGAACATTCAGTACTTC.

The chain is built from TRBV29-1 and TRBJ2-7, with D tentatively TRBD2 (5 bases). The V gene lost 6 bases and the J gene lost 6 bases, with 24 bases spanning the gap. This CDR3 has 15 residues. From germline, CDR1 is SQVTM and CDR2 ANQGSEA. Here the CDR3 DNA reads TGCAGCGTAGGCGCCGGGGAAGGAGCGCGTGGCGAGCAGTACTTC. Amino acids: CSVGAGEGARGEQYF.

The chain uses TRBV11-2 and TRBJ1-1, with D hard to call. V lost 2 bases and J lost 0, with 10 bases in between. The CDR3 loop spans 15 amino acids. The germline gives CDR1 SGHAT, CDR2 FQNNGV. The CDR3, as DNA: TGTGCCAGCAGCTTAATGGCAGTAATGAACACTGAAGCTTTCTTT. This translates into CASSLMAVMNTEAFF.

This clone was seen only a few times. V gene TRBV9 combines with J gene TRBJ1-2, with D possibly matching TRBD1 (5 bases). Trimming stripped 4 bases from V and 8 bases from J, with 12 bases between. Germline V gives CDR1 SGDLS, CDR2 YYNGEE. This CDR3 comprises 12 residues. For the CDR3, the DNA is TGTGCCAGCAGCACCCGACAGAGAGGCTACACCTTC. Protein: CASSTRQRGYTF.

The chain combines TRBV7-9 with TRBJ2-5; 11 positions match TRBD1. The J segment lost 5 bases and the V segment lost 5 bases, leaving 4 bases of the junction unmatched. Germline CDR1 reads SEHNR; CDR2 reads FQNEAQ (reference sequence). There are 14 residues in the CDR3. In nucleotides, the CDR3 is TGTGCCAGCAGCATCGGGACAGGGGGTGAGACCCAGTACTTC. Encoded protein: CASSIGTGGETQYF.

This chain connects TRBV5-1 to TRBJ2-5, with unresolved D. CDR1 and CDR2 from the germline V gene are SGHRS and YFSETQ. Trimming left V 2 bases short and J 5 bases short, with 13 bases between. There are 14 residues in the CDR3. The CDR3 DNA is TGCGCCAGCAGCTTAGGGCCCTCCATGGAGACCCAGTACTTC. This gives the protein CASSLGPSMETQYF.

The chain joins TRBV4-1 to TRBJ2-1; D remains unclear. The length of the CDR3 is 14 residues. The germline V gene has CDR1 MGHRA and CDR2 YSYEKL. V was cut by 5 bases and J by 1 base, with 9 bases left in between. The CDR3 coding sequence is TGCGCCAGCAGCGGCATCAGGTCCTACAATGAGCAGTTCTTC. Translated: CASSGIRSYNEQFF.

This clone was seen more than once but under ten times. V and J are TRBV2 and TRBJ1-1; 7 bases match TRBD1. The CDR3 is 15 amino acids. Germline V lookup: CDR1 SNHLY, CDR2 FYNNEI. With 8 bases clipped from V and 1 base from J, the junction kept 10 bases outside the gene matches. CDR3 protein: CASQREGQTNTEAFF. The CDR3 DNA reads TGTGCCAGCCAGAGGGAGGGACAGACGAACACTGAAGCTTTCTTT.

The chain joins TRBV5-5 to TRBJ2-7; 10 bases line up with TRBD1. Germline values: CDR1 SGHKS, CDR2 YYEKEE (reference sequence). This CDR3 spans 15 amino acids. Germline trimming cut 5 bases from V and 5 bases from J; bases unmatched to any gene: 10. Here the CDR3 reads CASRPPGQGTNEQYF. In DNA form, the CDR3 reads TGTGCCAGCAGGCCTCCGGGACAGGGGACCAACGAGCAGTACTTC.

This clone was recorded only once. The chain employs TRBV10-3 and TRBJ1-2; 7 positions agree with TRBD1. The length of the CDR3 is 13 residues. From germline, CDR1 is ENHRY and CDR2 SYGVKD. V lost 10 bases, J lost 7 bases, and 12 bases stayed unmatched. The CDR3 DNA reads TGTGCCAGCGGGGCGAATGACAGGGCTGGCTACACCTTC. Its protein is CASGANDRAGYTF.

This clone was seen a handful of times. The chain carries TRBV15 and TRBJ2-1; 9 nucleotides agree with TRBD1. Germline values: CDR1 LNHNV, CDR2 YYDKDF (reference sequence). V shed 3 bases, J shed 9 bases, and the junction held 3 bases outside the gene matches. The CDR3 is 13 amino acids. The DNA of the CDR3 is TGTGCCACCAGCAGGGGGGACAGGGTTGAGCAGTTCTTC. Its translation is CATSRGDRVEQFF.

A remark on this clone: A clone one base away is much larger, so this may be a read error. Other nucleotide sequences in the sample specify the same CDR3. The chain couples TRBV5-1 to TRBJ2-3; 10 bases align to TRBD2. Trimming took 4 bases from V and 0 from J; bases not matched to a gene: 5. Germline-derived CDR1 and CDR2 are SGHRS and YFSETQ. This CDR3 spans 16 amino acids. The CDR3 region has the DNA TGCGCCAGCAGCATCGGGACTAGCGCTAGCACAGATACGCAGTATTTT. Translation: CASSIGTSASTDTQYF.

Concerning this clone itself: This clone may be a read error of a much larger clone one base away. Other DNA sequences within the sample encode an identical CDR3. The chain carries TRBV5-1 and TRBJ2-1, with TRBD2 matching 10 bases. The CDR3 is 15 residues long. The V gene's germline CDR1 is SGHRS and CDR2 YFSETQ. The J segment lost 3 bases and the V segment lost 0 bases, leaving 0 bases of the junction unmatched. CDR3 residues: CASSLGTSGYNEQFF. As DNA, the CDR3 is TGCGCCAGCAGCTTGGGGACTAGCGGCTACAATGAGCAGTTCTTC.

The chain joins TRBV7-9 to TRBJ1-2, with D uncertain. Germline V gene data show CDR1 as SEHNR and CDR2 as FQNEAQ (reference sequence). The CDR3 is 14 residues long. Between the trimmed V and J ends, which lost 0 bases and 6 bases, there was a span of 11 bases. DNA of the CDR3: TGTGCCAGCAGCTTAGCGGTCCCGACGGATGGCTACACCTTC. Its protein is CASSLAVPTDGYTF.